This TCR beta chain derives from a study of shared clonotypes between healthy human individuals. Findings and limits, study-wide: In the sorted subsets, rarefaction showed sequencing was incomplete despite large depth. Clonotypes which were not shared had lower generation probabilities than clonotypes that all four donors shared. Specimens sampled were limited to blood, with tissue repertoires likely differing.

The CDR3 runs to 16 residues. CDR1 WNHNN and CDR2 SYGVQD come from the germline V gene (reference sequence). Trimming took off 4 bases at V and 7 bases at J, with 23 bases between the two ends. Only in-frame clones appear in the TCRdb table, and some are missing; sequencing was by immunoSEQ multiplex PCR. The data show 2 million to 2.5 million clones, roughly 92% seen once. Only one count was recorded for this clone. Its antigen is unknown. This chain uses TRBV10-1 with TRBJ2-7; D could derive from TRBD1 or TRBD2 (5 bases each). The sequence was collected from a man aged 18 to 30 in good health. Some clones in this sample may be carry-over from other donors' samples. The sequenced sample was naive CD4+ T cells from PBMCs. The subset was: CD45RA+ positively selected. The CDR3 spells CASSVNRDPLLGEQYF. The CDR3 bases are TGCGCCAGCAGTGTGAACCGGGACCCGCTTCTAGGGGAGCAGTACTTC.